This TCR beta chain came from a study of blood T cell repertoires in COVID-19. Study-level background: Samples taken during acute and convalescent COVID-19 were collected in the United States, Italy and Spain.

In the original processing: The authors estimated nucleated cell counts from reference gene primer amplification. Clones were read by immunoSEQ multiplex PCR, and TCRdb kept only the in-frame ones, dropping some. V and J calls and clone size are those listed in that table; D and trimming were worked out from the DNA. The table shows about 140,000 clones, with under 90% occurring only once. The CDR3 spans 14 residues. Trimming left V 0 bases short and J 6 bases short, with 14 bases between. Germline V gives CDR1 SQVTM, CDR2 ANQGSEA. Everyone who took part was about 18 to 89 years old, and they came from over 20 US areas. Cohorts were determined from participant-reported clinical history.

The V and J genes are TRBV29-1 and TRBJ1-2; weak D call: TRBD1 (5 bases). Material for sequencing was PBMCs or T cells enriched from blood (not recorded which). The TCR originated in a woman aged 18-29 years who had been exposed to COVID-19. The CDR3 nucleotides read TGCAGCGTTGAAGATCGGGGGAGCTGGCATGGCTACACCTTC. Amino acids: CSVEDRGSWHGYTF.